This T cell receptor (beta chain) derives from a study of blood T cells in healthy people across ages. The germline CDR1 and CDR2 sequences are SGDLS and YYNGEE. Trimming took 4 bases from V and 8 from J; bases not matched to a gene: 5. This CDR3 spans 12 amino acids. This clonotype was found a few times. The antigen is unknown. The study isolated at least 7 million PBMCs from each sample. Primed by a sample-barcoded 5' primer and a J-beta primer mix, a second PCR proceeded for roughly 7 to 12 cycles. From the 5' RACE reads, TCRdb called clonotypes with MiXCR, one entry per CDR3 protein. In the table there are about 580,000 distinct CDR3 sequences, roughly 48% of which are singletons. Points from the study as a whole: Roughly linear declines in TCR beta diversity per million T cells occurred with age. The study found more naive CD4+ cells and higher diversity in long-lived than aged donors.

This clonotype originated in a man aged 80 or over in good health. This chain joins TRBV9 and TRBJ1-2; 7 bases fit TRBD1. Sequenced input: blood. The CDR3 spells CASSLHRGGYTF. For the CDR3, the DNA is TGTGCCAGCAGCCTCCACAGGGGAGGCTACACCTTC.